The 28 T cell receptor beta chains reported below all come from one sample, sequenced in a study of cytomegalovirus exposure and HLA in healthy donors. This table comes from immunoSEQ multiplex PCR, and its TCRdb copy is limited to in-frame clones, with some not included. The sample lists about 84,000 clones, roughly 90% seen once, with 2% to 2.5% in the top ten. The material sequenced was PBMCs. These receptors were obtained from a man in his thirties or forties in good health and CMV-seronegative.

The chain employs TRBV5-1 and TRBJ2-1; D is perhaps TRBD1 (5 bases). This CDR3 comprises 13 residues. Trimming stripped 5 bases from V and 4 bases from J, with 10 bases between. Per the germline V gene, CDR1 is SGHRS and CDR2 is YFSETQ. CDR3 DNA sequence: TGCGCCAGCAGACCGGACACTTACAATGAGCAGTTCTTC. Its protein product is CASRPDTYNEQFF.

The J gene is TRBJ1-5, the V gene TRBV19; D gene unclear. Germline CDR1 is LNHDA and CDR2 is SQIVND (reference sequence). The CDR3 runs to 17 residues. Trimming left V 7 bases short and J 2 bases short, with 21 bases between. The CDR3 bases are TGTGCCAGTAAACCCCTTGAAGGGTGGGGAGGCAATCAGCCCCAGCATTTT. It encodes CASKPLEGWGGNQPQHF.

This clone was counted once. The chain joins TRBV18 to TRBJ1-1; 10 bases match TRBD1. The ends lost 3 bases at V and 4 bases at J; junction bases unmatched: 5. CDR3 length: 15 residues. From germline, CDR1 is KGHSH and CDR2 LQKENI. The CDR3 bases are TGTGCCAGCTCACCCAAGGGACAGGGGATCACTGAAGCTTTCTTT. It yields the protein CASSPKGQGITEAFF.

V gene TRBV6-5 combines with J gene TRBJ1-2; 7 positions match TRBD1. The germline gives CDR1 MNHEY, CDR2 SVGAGI. V lost 1 base, J lost 4 bases, and 3 bases stayed unmatched. This CDR3 has 14 residues. CDR3 sequence reads: CASSYFRGVYGYTF. CDR3 sequence (DNA): TGTGCCAGCAGTTACTTCAGGGGGGTCTATGGCTACACCTTC.

This chain links TRBV9 with TRBJ2-7; D may be TRBD2 (6 bases). CDR1 SGDLS and CDR2 YYNGEE come from the germline V gene. Trimming stripped 3 bases from V and 2 bases from J, with 18 bases between. The CDR3 has 16 amino acids. The CDR3 is CASSEGPGTLAYEQYF. DNA for the CDR3: TGTGCCAGCAGCGAAGGCCCCGGGACTCTAGCCTACGAGCAGTACTTC.

The chain employs TRBV5-5 and TRBJ2-7; a weak D match, TRBD1 (7 bases). The CDR3 covers 18 residues. Germline-derived CDR1 and CDR2 are SGHKS and YYEKEE (reference sequence). V lost 1 base to trimming and J lost 0 bases, with 20 bases between them. The CDR3 region is CASSLRTGAGQYSYEQYF. CDR3 coding DNA: TGTGCCAGCAGCTTGAGGACGGGGGCGGGACAGTACTCCTACGAGCAGTACTTC.

This clone has a single count. V usage is TRBV2 and J usage is TRBJ2-7, with TRBD1 as a possible D gene (6 bases). Germline V lookup: CDR1 SNHLY, CDR2 FYNNEI. V was shortened by 1 base and J by 2 bases, with 12 bases between the two germline ends. The CDR3 consists of 15 residues. CDR3 protein: CASSEDRVSTYEQYF. The CDR3 coding sequence is TGTGCCAGCAGTGAAGACAGGGTATCGACCTACGAGCAGTACTTC.

The chain is built from TRBV5-6 and TRBJ2-7; the D gene is possibly TRBD1 (6 bases). The CDR3 contains 15 residues. Trimming took off 2 bases at V and 4 bases at J, with 16 bases between the two ends. In germline, CDR1 is SGHDT, CDR2 YYEEEE. The CDR3 spells CASSLLQGKRYEQYF. As DNA, the CDR3 is TGTGCCAGCAGCTTACTACAGGGAAAGAGGTACGAGCAGTACTTC. The complete variable domain, with remaining parts taken from reference TRBV5-6 and TRBJ2-7, reads DAGVTQSPTHLIKTRGQQVTLRCSPKSGHDTVSWYQQALGQGPQFIFQYYEEEERQRGNFPDRFSGHQFPNYSSELNVNALLLGDSALYLCASSLLQGKRYEQYFGPGTRLTVT.

A single count supports this clone. The chain uses TRBV7-6 and TRBJ2-3; D unresolved. The CDR3 totals 13 residues. The germline V gene encodes CDR1 SGHVS and CDR2 FNYEAQ. Trimming shortened V by 5 bases and J by 4 bases, and 10 bases separated the two germline ends. The CDR3 region has the DNA TGTGCCAGCAGCCCCCCAGGCTCAGATACGCAGTATTTT. Its translation: CASSPPGSDTQYF.

This chain links TRBV5-1 with TRBJ2-3; TRBD2 matches at 7 bases. The junction had 4 bases not matched to a gene; V was cut back by 4 bases and J by 2 bases. The CDR3 consists of 14 residues. Germline V lookup: CDR1 SGHRS, CDR2 YFSETQ. As DNA, the CDR3 is TGCGCCAGCAGCCGGGACTACAACACAGATACGCAGTATTTT. It yields the protein CASSRDYNTDTQYF.

This clone occurred once. The V call is TRBV5-1, the J call TRBJ1-2; TRBD1 is a possible D gene (5 bases). CDR3 size: 13 residues. Per the germline V gene, CDR1 is SGHRS and CDR2 is YFSETQ. V lost 2 bases and J lost 6, with 11 bases in between. In nucleotides, the CDR3 is TGCGCCAGCAGCTTAGGGGCCAGGGATGGCTACACCTTC. Translating it yields CASSLGARDGYTF.

The chain employs TRBV7-6 and TRBJ2-7; a possible D gene is TRBD1 (5 bases). With 3 bases removed from V and 2 bases from J, the gap between germline ends came to 14 bases. CDR1 is SGHVS and CDR2 is FNYEAQ in the germline V gene. The CDR3 extends over 15 amino acids. CDR3 sequence (DNA): TGTGCCAGCAGCTTGACGACAGAAAGAGCCTACGAGCAGTACTTC. It specifies CASSLTTERAYEQYF.

The V gene is TRBV4-1, the J gene TRBJ2-7; 7 bases align to TRBD1. CDR1 MGHRA and CDR2 YSYEKL come from the germline V gene. Trimming at V came to 4 bases and at J to 4 bases, leaving 10 bases not matched to a gene. This CDR3 contains 15 residues. Here the CDR3 reads CASSLGRGREYEQYF. CDR3 in DNA: TGCGCCAGCAGCCTGGGTAGGGGGCGTGAGTACGAGCAGTACTTC.

The chain couples TRBV14 to TRBJ2-1; weak D call: TRBD2 (7 bases). The germline CDR1 and CDR2 sequences are SGHDN and FVKESK. V was pared by 4 bases and J by 3 bases, with 16 bases between. CDR3 size: 16 residues. This chain's CDR3 is CASSPPGRGVYNEQFF. CDR3 coding DNA: TGTGCCAGCAGCCCCCCGGGGAGGGGGGTCTACAATGAGCAGTTCTTC.

This sequence joins TRBV5-1 and TRBJ1-1; D not certain. Between the trimmed V and J ends, which lost 0 bases and 0 bases, there was a span of 15 bases. The CDR3 sequence is 17 residues long. The germline V gene encodes CDR1 SGHRS and CDR2 YFSETQ. For the CDR3, the DNA is TGCGCCAGCAGCTTGGCCGGGAGGGCTGGGATGAACACTGAAGCTTTCTTT. Translated, it gives CASSLAGRAGMNTEAFF.

J is TRBJ2-3 and V is TRBV4-2, with a tentative D call TRBD1 (5 bases). The CDR3 consists of 15 residues. The germline CDR1 and CDR2 sequences are LGHNA and YNFKEQ. The V end was cut by 1 base, the J end by 5 bases, with 13 bases between. The CDR3 sequence: CASSQGQLSLDTQYF. DNA of the CDR3: TGTGCCAGCAGCCAAGGACAGTTGAGTCTAGATACGCAGTATTTT.

V gene TRBV30 combines with J gene TRBJ1-2; maybe TRBD1 (6 bases). Germline lookup yields CDR1 GTSNPN and CDR2 SVGIG (reference sequence). The CDR3 covers 14 residues. Trimming stripped 2 bases from V and 2 bases from J, with 12 bases between. This CDR3 reads CAWSLQGANYGYTF. The CDR3 DNA sequence: TGTGCCTGGAGTCTACAGGGCGCCAACTATGGCTACACCTTC.

This clone has only one observation. This sequence joins TRBV28 and TRBJ2-3, with D possibly being TRBD1 (5 bases). This CDR3 has 15 amino acids. From germline, CDR1 is MDHEN and CDR2 SYDVKM. The ends were cut back, 6 bases at V and 4 bases at J, with 17 bases in the middle. The CDR3 DNA sequence: TGTGCCAGCAGACATTCACCCCTCAGGGCAGATACGCAGTATTTT. Residues: CASRHSPLRADTQYF.

This clone was observed once. The rearrangement joins TRBV19 to TRBJ1-1; TRBD1 agrees at 8 bases. The CDR3 length is 15 residues. The germline V gene has CDR1 LNHDA and CDR2 SQIVND (reference sequence). The V and J ends lost 3 bases and 2 bases, in that order; junction bases with no gene match: 5. In nucleotides, the CDR3 is TGTGCCAGTAGTATCGGCGACAGGGGTAACACTGAAGCTTTCTTT. Protein: CASSIGDRGNTEAFF. Together with reference TRBV19 and TRBJ1-1, the CDR3 gives the full variable domain: DGGITQSPKYLFRKEGQNVTLSCEQNLNHDAMYWYRQDPGQGLRLIYYSQIVNDFQKGDIAEGYSVSREKKESFPLTVTSAQKNPTAFYLCASSIGDRGNTEAFFGQGTRLTVV.

The V and J genes are TRBV29-1 and TRBJ1-6; a weak D match, TRBD1 (5 bases). Between the trimmed V and J ends, which lost 6 bases and 4 bases, there was a span of 10 bases. CDR3 length: 13 residues. Germline assignment: CDR1 SQVTM and CDR2 ANQGSEA. CDR3 protein: CSVQAPYNSPLHF. CDR3 nucleotide sequence: TGCAGCGTACAGGCCCCATATAATTCACCCCTCCACTTT.

This sequence joins TRBV27 and TRBJ2-1; 8 nucleotides match TRBD2. The CDR3 has 16 amino acids. The V and J ends lost 8 bases and 10 bases, in that order; junction bases with no gene match: 19. Per the germline V gene, CDR1 is MNHEY and CDR2 is SMNVEV (reference sequence). The CDR3 coding sequence is TGTGCCAGCCGTACCATTGGCGGGAGGAAGGTTAACGAGCAGTTCTTC. Its translation: CASRTIGGRKVNEQFF.

The rearrangement links TRBV5-4 to TRBJ2-7; 7 nucleotides match TRBD1. V lost 4 bases and J lost 0; bases outside the gene matches: 7. Looked up from germline, CDR1 is SGHNT and CDR2 is YYREEE (reference sequence). The CDR3 runs to 15 residues. CDR3 in DNA: TGTGCCAGCAGCGCCCGGGACAGAAGCTCCTACGAGCAGTACTTC. Its translation is CASSARDRSSYEQYF.

This sequence joins TRBV7-6 and TRBJ2-5; D is perhaps TRBD1 (5 bases). Germline V gene lookup returns CDR1 SGHVS and CDR2 FNYEAQ. The V and J ends lost 4 bases and 4 bases respectively, with 13 bases between them. The CDR3 spans 14 residues. The CDR3 loop reads CASSSRTSSETQYF. CDR3 DNA: TGTGCCAGCAGCTCGCGGACAAGTTCAGAGACCCAGTACTTC.

The chain couples TRBV11-1 to TRBJ1-4; a possible D gene is TRBD1 (5 bases). CDR3 length: 15 residues. Trimming stripped 5 bases from V and 5 bases from J, with 15 bases between. Germline assignment: CDR1 SGHAT and CDR2 FQDESV (reference sequence). The CDR3 region is CASSGDAGGNEKLFF. The CDR3 nucleotides are TGTGCCAGCAGCGGAGATGCGGGGGGAAATGAAAAACTGTTTTTT.

The chain carries TRBV6-4 and TRBJ2-6; no firm D call. Germline V gene sequence: CDR1 MRHNA, CDR2 SNTAGT. The CDR3 extends over 16 amino acids. Trimming left V 0 bases short and J 0 bases short, with 6 bases between. DNA for the CDR3: TGTGCCAGCAGTGACTCCCCGAGCTCTGGGGCCAACGTCCTGACTTTC. This translates into CASSDSPSSGANVLTF.

This clone was seen just once. Relative to the germline gene, one junction end is altered; a read error may explain this. The chain couples TRBV6-5 to TRBJ2-1; TRBD2 aligns across 7 bases. Germline CDR1 and CDR2: MNHEY and SVGAGI. CDR3 size: 11 residues. The CDR3 spells CASRTGREHFF. The CDR3 region has the DNA TGTGCCAGCAGAACGGGGCGGGAGCACTTCTTC.

CDR3 sequence (DNA): TGTGCCAGCAGCTTATATGGGGAGCTGTTTTTT. This encodes CASSLYGELFF. The chain carries TRBV11-3 and TRBJ2-2; D uncertain. This CDR3 contains 11 residues. The germline V and J ends were trimmed by 2 bases and 8 bases, with 3 bases remaining between them. Germline values: CDR1 SGHNT, CDR2 YENEEA.

The chain employs TRBV9 and TRBJ1-3; D may be TRBD1 (6 bases). The CDR3 consists of 15 residues. CDR1 and CDR2 from the germline V gene are SGDLS and YYNGEE. The ends were cut back, 3 bases at V and 0 bases at J, with 10 bases in the middle. The CDR3 loop reads CASSETGTSGNTIYF. CDR3 DNA: TGTGCCAGCAGCGAAACAGGGACCTCTGGAAACACCATATATTTT.